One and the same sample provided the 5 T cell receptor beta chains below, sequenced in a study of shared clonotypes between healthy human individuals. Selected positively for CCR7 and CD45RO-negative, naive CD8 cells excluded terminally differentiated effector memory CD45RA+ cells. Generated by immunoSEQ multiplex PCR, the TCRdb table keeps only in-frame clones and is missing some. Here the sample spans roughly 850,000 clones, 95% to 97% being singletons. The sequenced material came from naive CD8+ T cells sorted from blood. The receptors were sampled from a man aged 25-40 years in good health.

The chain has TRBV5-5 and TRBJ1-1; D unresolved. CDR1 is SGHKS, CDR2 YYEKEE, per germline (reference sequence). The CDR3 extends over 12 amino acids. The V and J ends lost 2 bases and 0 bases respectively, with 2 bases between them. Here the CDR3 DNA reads TGTGCCAGCAGCTTCATGAACACTGAAGCTTTCTTT. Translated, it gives CASSFMNTEAFF.

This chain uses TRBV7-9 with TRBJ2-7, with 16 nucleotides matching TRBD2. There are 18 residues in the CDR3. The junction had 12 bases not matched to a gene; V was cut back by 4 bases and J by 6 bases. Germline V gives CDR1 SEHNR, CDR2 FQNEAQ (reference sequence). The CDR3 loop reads CASSWTGGLAGGPGEQYF. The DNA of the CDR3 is TGTGCCAGCAGCTGGACAGGGGGACTAGCGGGAGGGCCGGGCGAGCAGTACTTC.

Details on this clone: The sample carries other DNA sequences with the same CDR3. This chain's CDR3 is CASSPNQETQYF. CDR3 nucleotide sequence: TGTGCCAGCAGCCCGAACCAAGAGACCCAGTACTTC. The chain has TRBV9 and TRBJ2-5; D call uncertain. V lost 4 bases to trimming and J lost 0 bases, with 4 bases between them. The CDR3 contains 12 residues. Looked up from germline, CDR1 is SGDLS and CDR2 is YYNGEE.

CDR3 region: CASSVRTGGGFNYGYTF. DNA of the CDR3: TGTGCCAGCAGCGTACGGACAGGGGGAGGCTTTAACTATGGCTACACCTTC. The chain has TRBV9 and TRBJ1-2, with 10 bases matching TRBD1. Germline CDR1 and CDR2: SGDLS and YYNGEE. This CDR3 is built from 17 residues. The J segment lost 1 base and the V segment lost 1 base, leaving 7 bases of the junction unmatched.

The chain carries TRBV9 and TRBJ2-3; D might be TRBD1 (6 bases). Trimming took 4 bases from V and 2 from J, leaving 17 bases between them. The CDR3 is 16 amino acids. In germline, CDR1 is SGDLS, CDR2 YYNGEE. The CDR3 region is CASSPSQGSDTDTQYF. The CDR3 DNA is TGTGCCAGCAGCCCCTCACAGGGATCGGACACAGATACGCAGTATTTT.